These 11 T cell receptor beta chains came from one sample sequenced in a study of identical twins. TCRdb reanalysed the 5' RACE reads using MiXCR and keeps one entry per CDR3 protein. The sample has some 790,000 distinct CDR3 sequences, 15% to 20% seen once. The same data also contributed to another study, on T cells expressing NK-cell markers.

Sequencing used PBMCs. These receptors came from a woman younger than 35 in good health.

This chain connects TRBV12-3 or TRBV12-4 to TRBJ2-3; 7 bases line up with TRBD2. The CDR3 totals 14 residues. V was pared by 7 bases and J by 0 bases, with 4 bases of the junction left unmatched. The CDR3 loop is CASIPGLSTDTQYF. CDR3 DNA sequence: TGTGCCAGCATCCCGGGACTAAGCACAGATACGCAGTATTTT.

The chain uses TRBV5-5 and TRBJ2-2; 11 bases agree with TRBD2. Germline V gene sequence: CDR1 SGHKS, CDR2 YYEKEE (reference sequence). CDR3 size: 17 residues. Trimming cost V 3 bases and J 4 bases; bases outside gene matches: 8. The CDR3 coding sequence is TGTGCCAGCAGCTACCGGACTAGCGGGTCGGCCACCGGGGAGCTGTTTTTT. It specifies CASSYRTSGSATGELFF.

In its sample, this clonotype was seen a few times. The chain combines TRBV5-1 with TRBJ2-5; D is perhaps TRBD1 or TRBD2 (5 bases each). CDR3 size: 14 residues. Germline V gene sequence: CDR1 SGHRS, CDR2 YFSETQ. The ends were cut back, 2 bases at V and 4 bases at J, with 12 bases in the middle. The CDR3 coding sequence is TGCGCCAGCAGCTTCCGGGACCTTGTAGAGACCCAGTACTTC. Amino acid sequence: CASSFRDLVETQYF.

The J gene is TRBJ2-1, the V gene TRBV7-9; 9 bases agree with TRBD2. The CDR3 totals 16 residues. With 5 bases clipped from V and 4 bases from J, the junction kept 9 bases outside the gene matches. CDR1 is SEHNR and CDR2 is FQNEAQ in the germline V gene (reference sequence). For the CDR3, the DNA is TGTGCCAGCAGCCCCTTATCTAGCGGGACTTACAATGAGCAGTTCTTC. Its translation is CASSPLSSGTYNEQFF.

This clonotype was seen a handful of times. The chain combines TRBV15 with TRBJ2-5, with D possibly being TRBD1 (5 bases). Germline V lookup: CDR1 LNHNV, CDR2 YYDKDF (reference sequence). V lost 0 bases and J 1 base, leaving 9 bases between the germline ends. This CDR3 is built from 15 residues. The CDR3 here is CATSRDYRLQETQYF. The CDR3 DNA follows: TGTGCCACCAGCAGAGATTACAGGCTCCAAGAGACCCAGTACTTC.

In its sample, this clonotype was seen a few times. The V call is TRBV3-1, the J call TRBJ2-4; D ambiguous. The V gene's germline CDR1 is LGHDT and CDR2 YNNKEL (reference sequence). V gave up 4 bases and J gave up 1 base, with 20 bases separating them. The CDR3 covers 18 residues. The CDR3 loop is CASSRRLAPRMAKNIQYF. CDR3 DNA sequence: TGTGCCAGCAGCCGTAGGTTAGCCCCAAGGATGGCCAAAAACATTCAGTACTTC.

A single count supports this clonotype. The chain employs TRBV9 and TRBJ2-2; perhaps TRBD1 as D (5 bases). The CDR3 sequence is 14 residues long. Deletions cut 1 base from V and 8 bases from J, with 12 bases between. The V gene's germline CDR1 is SGDLS and CDR2 YYNGEE. This CDR3 reads CASSVRGPPGELFF. Here the CDR3 DNA reads TGTGCCAGCAGCGTAAGGGGCCCCCCGGGGGAGCTGTTTTTT.

This clonotype has a handful of counts. The chain has TRBV20-1 and TRBJ2-7; D perhaps matches TRBD1 (5 bases). The CDR3 covers 14 residues. The V and J ends lost 0 bases and 3 bases respectively, with 12 bases between them. Germline V lookup: CDR1 DFQATT, CDR2 SNEGSKA (reference sequence). The CDR3 bases are TGCAGTGCTAGAGAGGGCAGGGCCTTCTACGAGCAGTACTTC. This codes for CSAREGRAFYEQYF.

This clonotype was observed a handful of times. V usage is TRBV6-1 and J usage is TRBJ2-2, with TRBD2 as a possible D gene (6 bases). Trimming stripped 11 bases from V and 0 bases from J, with 13 bases between. CDR1 is MNHNS, CDR2 SASEGT, per germline. This CDR3 comprises 14 residues. The CDR3 loop reads CAYLAAPNTGELFF. As DNA, the CDR3 is TGTGCCTATTTAGCGGCGCCGAACACCGGGGAGCTGTTTTTT.

The genes are TRBV20-1 and TRBJ2-3, with 11 bases fitting TRBD2. The CDR3 has 15 residues. Unmatched junction bases numbered 7, after V lost 4 bases and J lost 4 bases. Germline lookup yields CDR1 DFQATT and CDR2 SNEGSKA (reference sequence). CDR3 sequence (DNA): TGCAGTGCTACCTCGGGTAGCGGGGGGGCAGATACGCAGTATTTT. Its protein product is CSATSGSGGADTQYF.

The CDR3 region has the DNA TGCAGCGTTCGATCTGGTGCGACCAACACCGGGGAGCTGTTTTTT. The encoded protein is CSVRSGATNTGELFF. V gene TRBV29-1 combines with J gene TRBJ2-2; no firm D call. Trimming shortened V by 5 bases and J by 2 bases, and 15 bases separated the two germline ends. Germline assignment: CDR1 SQVTM and CDR2 ANQGSEA. This CDR3 is 15 amino acids long.